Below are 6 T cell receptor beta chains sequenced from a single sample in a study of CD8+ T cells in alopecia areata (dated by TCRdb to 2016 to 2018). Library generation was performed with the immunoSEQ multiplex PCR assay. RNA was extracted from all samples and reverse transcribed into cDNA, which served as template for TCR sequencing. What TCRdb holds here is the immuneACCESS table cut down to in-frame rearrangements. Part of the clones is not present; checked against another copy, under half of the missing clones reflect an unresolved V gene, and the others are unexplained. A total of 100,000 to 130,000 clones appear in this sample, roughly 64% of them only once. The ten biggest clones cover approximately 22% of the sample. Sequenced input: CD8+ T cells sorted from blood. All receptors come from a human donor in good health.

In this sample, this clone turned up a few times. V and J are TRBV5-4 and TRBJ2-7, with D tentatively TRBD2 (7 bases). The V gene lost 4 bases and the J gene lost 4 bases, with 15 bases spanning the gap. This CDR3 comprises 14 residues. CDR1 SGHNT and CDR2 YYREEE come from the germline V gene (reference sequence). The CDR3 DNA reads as TGTGCCAGCAGCCCGGACGGGGGGCGGTACGAGCAGTACTTC. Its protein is CASSPDGGRYEQYF.

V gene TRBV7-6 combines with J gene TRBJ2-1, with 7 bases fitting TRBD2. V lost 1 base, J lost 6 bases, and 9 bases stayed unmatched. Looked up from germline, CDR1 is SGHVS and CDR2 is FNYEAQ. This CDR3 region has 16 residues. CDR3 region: CASSLGAGVLSNEQFF. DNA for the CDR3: TGTGCCAGCAGCTTAGGGGCGGGGGTACTGAGCAATGAGCAGTTCTTC.

CDR3 sequence reads: CASSPGQQNTEAFF. In nucleotides, the CDR3 is TGTGCCAGCAGCCCAGGACAGCAGAACACTGAAGCTTTCTTT. The chain links TRBV11-2 to TRBJ1-1; maybe TRBD1 (6 bases). CDR1 is SGHAT, CDR2 FQNNGV, per germline. Trimming left V 5 bases short and J 1 base short, with 11 bases between. The CDR3 loop spans 14 amino acids.

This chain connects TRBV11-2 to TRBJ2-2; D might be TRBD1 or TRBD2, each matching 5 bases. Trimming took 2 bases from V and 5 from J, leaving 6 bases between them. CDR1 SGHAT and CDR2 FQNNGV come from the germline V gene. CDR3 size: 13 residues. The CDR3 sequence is CASSLWGTGELFF. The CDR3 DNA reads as TGTGCCAGCAGCTTATGGGGGACCGGGGAGCTGTTTTTT.

CDR3 residues: CASSSATAYNEQFF. The CDR3 bases are TGTGCCAGCAGCTCCGCTACAGCCTACAATGAGCAGTTCTTC. The V and J genes are TRBV5-6 and TRBJ2-1; D remains ambiguous. The CDR3 has 14 residues. The germline V and J ends were trimmed by 3 bases and 2 bases, with 9 bases remaining between them. Germline V lookup: CDR1 SGHDT, CDR2 YYEEEE. Full variable domain (outside the CDR3, taken from reference TRBV5-6 and TRBJ2-1): DAGVTQSPTHLIKTRGQQVTLRCSPKSGHDTVSWYQQALGQGPQFIFQYYEEEERQRGNFPDRFSGHQFPNYSSELNVNALLLGDSALYLCASSSATAYNEQFFGPGTRLTVL.

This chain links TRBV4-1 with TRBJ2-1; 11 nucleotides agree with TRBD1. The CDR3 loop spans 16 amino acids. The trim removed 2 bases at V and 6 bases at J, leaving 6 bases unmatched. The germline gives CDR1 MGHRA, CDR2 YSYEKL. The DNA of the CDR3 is TGCGCCAGCAGCCAATGGGGAGGGACAGGGGGCAATGAGCAGTTCTTC. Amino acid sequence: CASSQWGGTGGNEQFF.